Only a few counts were recorded for the clone carrying this T cell receptor (beta chain). This sample stems from a study of beta chain features in type 1 diabetes. Every isolated RNA sample was fully reverse transcribed, so sequencing captured expressed TCRB transcripts. Assay: immunoSEQ multiplex PCR; the TCRdb copy retains only in-frame clones and omits some. In the table there are hundreds of thousands of clones, 15% of which are singletons. It was via CD45RO/CCR7/CD25/CD127/CD95/CD27 that CD4+ naive, central memory, regulatory and stem cell-like memory cells were sorted. There are 13 residues in the CDR3. Per germline, CDR1 SGHAT and CDR2 FQDESV (reference sequence). Trimming took 2 bases from V and 0 from J, leaving 5 bases between them.

The rearrangement joins TRBV11-1 to TRBJ2-7, with no clear D. Sequencing was done on a sample of naive CD4+ T cells from blood. The clonotype comes from a man aged 18 to 29 in good health. CDR3 in amino acids: CASSLSFSYEQYF. The CDR3 DNA is TGTGCCAGCAGCTTATCTTTCTCCTACGAGCAGTACTTC. The entire variable domain, with the rest obtained from reference TRBV11-1 and TRBJ2-7, is as follows: EAEVAQSPRYKITEKSQAVAFWCDPISGHATLYWYRQILGQGPELLVQFQDESVVDDSQLPKDRFSAERLKGVDSTLKIQPAELGDSAMYLCASSLSFSYEQYFGPGTRLTVT.